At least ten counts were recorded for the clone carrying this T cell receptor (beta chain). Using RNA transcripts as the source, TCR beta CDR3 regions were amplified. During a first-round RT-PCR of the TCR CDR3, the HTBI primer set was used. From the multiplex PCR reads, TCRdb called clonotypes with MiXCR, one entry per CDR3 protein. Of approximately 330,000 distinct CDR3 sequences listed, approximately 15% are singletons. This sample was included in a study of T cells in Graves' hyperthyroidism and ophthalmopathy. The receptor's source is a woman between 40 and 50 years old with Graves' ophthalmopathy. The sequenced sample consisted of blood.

CDR3 in amino acids: CASSSPGAGGQRDTQYF. The CDR3 DNA is TGTGCCAGCAGCTCCCCGGGAGCGGGAGGTCAGAGAGATACGCAGTATTTT. The gene calls are TRBV11-2 and TRBJ2-3; TRBD2 matches 9 bases. This CDR3 region has 17 residues. Per germline, CDR1 SGHAT and CDR2 FQNNGV. The J segment lost 5 bases and the V segment lost 4 bases, leaving 13 bases of the junction unmatched.